The 8 T cell receptor beta chains presented below share a single source sample, sequenced in a study of early T cells in non-severe SARS-CoV-2 infection. MiXCR, applied by TCRdb to the 5' RACE reads, yields one record per CDR3 protein. The sample includes about 88,000 distinct CDR3 sequences, 14% to 15% of them seen just once. Sequences were obtained from whole blood. The receptors come from an adult who was a healthcare worker with PCR-confirmed SARS-CoV-2 infection or an uninfected control (not recorded which).

This clonotype was counted a few times. The chain employs TRBV11-3 and TRBJ2-1; D call uncertain. Trimming cost V 0 bases and J 10 bases, with 10 bases left between them. The CDR3 sequence is 13 residues long. Germline V lookup: CDR1 SGHNT, CDR2 YENEEA. CDR3 sequence: CASSLDFSAEQFF. DNA of the CDR3: TGTGCCAGCAGCTTAGACTTCTCGGCGGAGCAGTTCTTC. The variable domain in full, completed from reference TRBV11-3 and TRBJ2-1, reads EAGVVQSPRYKIIEKKQPVAFWCNPISGHNTLYWYLQNLGQGPELLIRYENEEAVDDSQLPKDRFSAERLKGVDSTLKIQPAELGDSAVYLCASSLDFSAEQFFGPGTRLTVL.

A few counts support this clonotype. This chain links TRBV20-1 with TRBJ2-4; 7 bases line up with TRBD2. The CDR3 is 15 residues long. Trimming took 5 bases from V and 1 from J; bases not matched to a gene: 8. Germline V gene sequence: CDR1 DFQATT, CDR2 SNEGSKA (reference sequence). The CDR3 protein is CSALEAGVAKNIQYF. Here the CDR3 DNA reads TGCAGTGCTCTCGAGGCGGGAGTTGCCAAAAACATTCAGTACTTC.

This sequence joins TRBV11-2 and TRBJ2-1, with D unresolved. Germline V CDR1 and CDR2: SGHAT, FQNNGV. V lost 5 bases, J lost 7 bases, and 6 bases lay in between. This CDR3 comprises 11 residues. CDR3 in amino acids: CASSLLNEQFF. For the CDR3, the DNA is TGTGCCAGCAGCCTGCTGAATGAGCAGTTCTTC.

This clonotype was recorded at least ten times. This chain uses TRBV9 with TRBJ2-1, with 7 bases identical to TRBD2. The CDR3 consists of 15 residues. V shed 4 bases, J shed 2 bases, and the junction held 6 bases outside the gene matches. The germline CDR1 and CDR2 sequences are SGDLS and YYNGEE. In DNA, the CDR3 is TGTGCCAGCAGCCTGCTAGCGGTCCCCTACAATGAGCAGTTCTTC. It codes for CASSLLAVPYNEQFF. Looking up the rest from reference TRBV9 and TRBJ2-1 gives the full variable domain: DSGVTQTPKHLITATGQRVTLRCSPRSGDLSVYWYQQSLDQGLQFLIQYYNGEERAKGNILERFSAQQFPDLHSELNLSSLELGDSALYFCASSLLAVPYNEQFFGPGTRLTVL.

This clonotype was counted at least ten times. V gene TRBV7-7 combines with J gene TRBJ2-3, with TRBD2 as a possible D gene (5 bases). V was pared by 2 bases and J by 1 base, with 16 bases between. CDR1 and CDR2 from the germline V gene are SSHAT and FNYEAQ (reference sequence). The CDR3 is 17 amino acids. CDR3 DNA: TGTGCCAGCAGCTTAAACCTCGTGGGAGAGGGCACAGATACGCAGTATTTT. Its translation is CASSLNLVGEGTDTQYF.

This clonotype was observed at least ten times. CDR3 bases: TGTGCCAGTAGTATTAGCGGGAGAAGATTTACGCAGTATTTT. Its protein product is CASSISGRRFTQYF. The chain uses TRBV19 and TRBJ2-3, with 9 bases lining up with TRBD2. The trim removed 3 bases at V and 8 bases at J, leaving 6 bases unmatched. CDR1 and CDR2 (germline): LNHDA, SQIVND (reference sequence). The CDR3 covers 14 residues.

This clonotype showed up just a few times. The CDR3 reads CSVLTWGEQYF. CDR3 DNA sequence: TGCAGCGTCCTAACTTGGGGCGAGCAGTACTTC. The genes are TRBV29-1 and TRBJ2-7; D gene unclear. Between the trimmed V and J ends, which lost 6 bases and 6 bases, there was a span of 12 bases. The CDR3 has 11 amino acids. CDR1 and CDR2 from the germline V gene are SQVTM and ANQGSEA.

The rearrangement uses TRBV20-1 and TRBJ2-1; unclear D gene. The CDR3 length is 11 residues. With 4 bases removed from V and 13 bases from J, the gap between germline ends came to 14 bases. The germline gives CDR1 DFQATT, CDR2 SNEGSKA (reference sequence). The CDR3 protein is CSANKGQAQFF. DNA of the CDR3: TGCAGTGCTAATAAAGGGCAGGCCCAGTTCTTC.